This T cell receptor beta chain was captured by sequencing in a study of shared clonotypes between healthy human individuals (dated by TCRdb to between 2020 and 2021). With respect to the entire study: The cohort comprised two women and three men aged 18 to 49 years. For each donor, CD4 naive and CD4 memory were each given three plates, CD8 naive was given two plates, and CD8 memory was given one plate. Libraries were prepared and TCR repertoires were sequenced by different laboratories using diverse techniques, in order to increase sequencing depth and limit assay-specific biases. To estimate repertoire size and how much clonotypes are shared between individuals, the study performed deep sequencing of blood TCR repertoires from roughly five healthy adults. Each donor's leukapheresis produced roughly between roughly 0.94 and 9.5 billion PBMCs.

Points the paper makes about the study in general: Incomplete sequencing was indicated by rarefaction of sorted-subset datasets, despite the large sequencing depth. Only blood was sampled, and tissue TCR repertoires likely differ from those in blood. Sharing across a few donors was observed for 4.5% to 6.5% of naive CD4, over 3% of naive CD8, about 2.5% of memory CD4, and about 0.4% of memory CD8 clonotypes. The small number of donors limited the genetic and exposure-history diversity represented. Naive subsets generally had larger estimated clonotype richness than memory subsets. Pairwise subsampling led to the expectation that sequencing depth would affect the degree of clonotype sharing among donors. Compared with non-shared clonotypes, the clonotypes found in all four sorted-subset donors had higher generation probabilities.

Using the deep immunoSEQ assay, TCR CDR3 regions were amplified from genomic DNA by multiplex PCR. Genomic DNA extracted from each cell subset was distributed evenly over all wells of several immunoSEQ 96-well plates, and each plate served as one replicate. For sorted subsets, each replicate PCR was loaded with around 200 ng genomic DNA, equivalent to about 33,000 T cell genomes. The purified libraries were quantified using a Qubit 3.0 fluorometer, sized with a Bioanalyzer 2100, and then quantified again using the KAPA Library Quantification kit. Every immunoSEQ 96-well plate was sequenced on a dedicated single-read 150-cycle Illumina NextSeq 550 flow cell. Per the original workflow: Because the immunoSEQ output included only junctional sequences and no quality scores, the filtering could not be the same as the filtering used for full-length reads. To assign V/J genes and CDR3, sequences were annotated against IMGT germline references using PyIR, a Python wrapper for IgBLAST v1.9. Any read was removed if the V/J assignment was weak (E-value above 1e-6), the CDR3 was missing, or the read contained stop codons, out-of-frame junctions, or ambiguous translated residues. V3J clonotypes were defined as sequences sharing the same inferred V gene, J gene, and CDR3 amino acid sequence. The percentage overlap between two repertoires was calculated by dividing the number of shared unique clonotypes by the size of the smaller repertoire. RTK rarefaction, the Chao1 estimator, and Recon v2.1 estimates of unobserved clonotypes were used to assess repertoire richness. OLGA was used to compute generation probabilities for all TCRbeta clonotypes that the gDNA method yielded from a few donors. TCRdb carries this immuneACCESS record with in-frame sequences only. Its versions omit some clonotypes, under half of them owing to an unresolved V gene in the studies checked, with the rest unexplained. V, J and clone size reflect that table, while D and trimming were determined from the DNA. The sample profile shows roughly 650,000 clones; almost 97% of them were found once. 0.057% of the sample rests with the top ten.

The donors were healthy, HIV-negative adults who had no recently reported acute infections or vaccinations. Only Caucasian adults living in Nashville, Tennessee, USA were represented among the donors. CD4+ T cells were enriched by magnetic negative selection; naive cells were then positively selected on CD45RA, and the negative fraction formed the memory subset. After blood collection by leukapheresis, PBMCs were isolated using Ficoll-Histopaque density gradient centrifugation and then cryopreserved in the vapor phase of liquid nitrogen. Analytical flow cytometry was used to check the purity and quantity of every magnetically sorted T cell population. From each sorted fraction, genomic DNA was isolated and quantified by UV absorbance on a Nanodrop 2000c. CDR1 and CDR2 are drawn from the germline V gene: MGHRA, YSYEKL. Here V drops 2 bases and J drops 0 bases, and the junction holds 8 bases not matched to any gene. The CDR3, from cysteine to phenylalanine, totals 17 residues. CDR3 DNA is the only sequence kept; it has 51 bases, read in frame from the first base.

Points on this clone: This receptor's antigen is unknown. No base quality information exists; no much larger clone differs at one position.

The clonotype was recovered from a woman between 25 and 40 years old in good health. Input material: naive CD4+ T cells sorted from blood. The cell subset or site label for this specimen denotes: CD45RA+ positively selected. The sequence links TRBV4-1 to TRBJ2-3, with 7 bases in between that match TRBD1. The sequence in DNA is TGCGCCAGCAGCCAACAGCCAGGGGGAACTAGCACAGATACGCAGTATTTT. Translated, it gives CASSQQPGGTSTDTQYF.